The next 5 T cell receptor beta chains were all read from a single sample in a study of cytomegalovirus exposure and HLA in healthy donors. Primers: 60 Vbeta forward and 13 Jbeta reverse. Generated by immunoSEQ multiplex PCR, the TCRdb table keeps only in-frame clones and is missing some. The sample consists of about 150,000 clones, 73% of them appearing once. Input material: PBMCs. The receptors here all came from a woman aged 18-29 years in good health and CMV-seronegative.

This clone has only a few counts. The rearrangement links TRBV9 to TRBJ1-5; no clear D. The length of the CDR3 is 13 residues. Trimming took 0 bases from V and 9 from J, leaving 10 bases between them. The germline CDR1 and CDR2 sequences are SGDLS and YYNGEE. CDR3 sequence (DNA): TGTGCCAGCAGCGTAGGGTCGTCAGGGCCCCAGCATTTT. Translated, it gives CASSVGSSGPQHF.

This clone has only one observation. This CDR3 is CASSRTGDSTDTQYF. As DNA, the CDR3 is TGTGCCAGCAGTCGCACAGGGGACAGCACAGATACGCAGTATTTT. The chain is built from TRBV6-5 and TRBJ2-3; 7 bases match TRBD1. The CDR3 extends over 15 amino acids. Germline V lookup: CDR1 MNHEY, CDR2 SVGAGI. With V trimmed by 5 bases and J by 0 bases, 5 bases remained unmatched.

This clone was recorded once. The rearrangement joins TRBV5-6 to TRBJ1-6, with TRBD1 matching 8 bases. The CDR3 covers 14 residues. V lost 5 bases, J lost 7 bases, and 5 bases stayed unmatched. CDR1 SGHDT and CDR2 YYEEEE come from the germline V gene. The CDR3 region is CASSFDRGNSPLHF. CDR3 coding DNA: TGTGCCAGCAGTTTCGACAGGGGAAATTCACCCCTCCACTTT.

This chain joins TRBV5-6 and TRBJ1-5; D is undetermined. V gave up 0 bases and J gave up 0 bases, with 4 bases separating them. The CDR3 totals 14 residues. The germline gives CDR1 SGHDT, CDR2 YYEEEE. CDR3 amino acids: CASSLVNSNQPQHF. The CDR3 region has the DNA TGTGCCAGCAGCTTGGTTAATAGCAATCAGCCCCAGCATTTT.

A note on this clone: An end of the junction does not agree with germline; a read error may underlie this. V and J are TRBV4-3 and TRBJ2-6; TRBD1 aligns across 8 bases. The CDR3 contains 18 residues. The germline CDR1 and CDR2 sequences are LGHNA and YSLEER. The CDR3 spells CASSSWTGSYSGANGLTF. The CDR3 region has the DNA TGCGCCAGCAGTTCATGGACAGGGAGTTACTCTGGGGCCAACGGCCTGACTTTC.